This T cell receptor (beta chain) was identified in a study of T cells in Graves' hyperthyroidism and ophthalmopathy. Overall study results and limits: Appearing also in blood were most of the thyroid clonotypes expanded above 0.001.

This clonotype came up many times. Its cognate antigen is unknown. Researchers amplified the TCR beta CDR3 regions from RNA transcripts. The HTBI primer set drove a first-round RT-PCR of the TCR CDR3. Each CDR3 protein is one row after TCRdb ran MiXCR on the multiplex PCR reads. Among about 350,000 distinct CDR3 sequences listed, 15% to 20% were seen once. This clonotype was sampled from a woman aged 40 to 50 with Graves' ophthalmopathy. The sample taken for sequencing was blood.

Written as DNA, the CDR3 is TGTGCCAGCAGTTTAGGGACAGGGGGCTTTCAGCCCCAGCATTTT. This translates into CASSLGTGGFQPQHF. V gene TRBV27 combines with J gene TRBJ1-5; 12 positions match TRBD1. Trimming removed 2 bases from V and 6 bases from J; junction bases left unmatched: 2. CDR3 length: 15 residues. Looked up from germline, CDR1 is MNHEY and CDR2 is SMNVEV (reference sequence).